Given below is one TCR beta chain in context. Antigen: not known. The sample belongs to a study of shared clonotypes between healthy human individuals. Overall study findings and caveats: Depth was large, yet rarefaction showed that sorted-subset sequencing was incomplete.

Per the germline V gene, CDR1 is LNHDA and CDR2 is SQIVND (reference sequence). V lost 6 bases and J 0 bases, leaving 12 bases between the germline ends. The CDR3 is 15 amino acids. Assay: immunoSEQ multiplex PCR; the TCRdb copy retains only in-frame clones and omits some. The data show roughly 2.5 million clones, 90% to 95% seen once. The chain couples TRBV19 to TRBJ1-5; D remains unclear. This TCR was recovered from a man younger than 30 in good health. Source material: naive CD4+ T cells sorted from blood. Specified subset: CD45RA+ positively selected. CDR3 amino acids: CASRETAYSNQPQHF. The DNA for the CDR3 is TGTGCCAGTAGGGAGACGGCGTATAGCAATCAGCCCCAGCATTTT.